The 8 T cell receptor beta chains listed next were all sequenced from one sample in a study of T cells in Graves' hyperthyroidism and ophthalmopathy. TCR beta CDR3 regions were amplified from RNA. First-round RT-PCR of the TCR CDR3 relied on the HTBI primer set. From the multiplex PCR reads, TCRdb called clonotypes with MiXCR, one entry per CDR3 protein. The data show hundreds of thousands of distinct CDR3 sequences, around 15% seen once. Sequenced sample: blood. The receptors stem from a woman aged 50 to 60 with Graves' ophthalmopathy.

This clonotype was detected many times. This CDR3 is CASGLVVGDADNEQFF. CDR3 nucleotides: TGTGCTAGTGGTTTGGTGGTGGGAGATGCGGACAATGAGCAGTTCTTC. The chain is built from TRBV12-5 and TRBJ2-1, with D maybe TRBD2 (5 bases). CDR1 is LGHNT, CDR2 FRNRAP, per germline. The CDR3 has 16 residues. V was trimmed by 0 bases and J by 5 bases, leaving 14 bases between them. Combining the CDR3 with reference TRBV12-5 and TRBJ2-1 gives the whole variable domain DARVTQTPRHKVTEMGQEVTMRCQPILGHNTVFWYRQTMMQGLELLAYFRNRAPLDDSGMPKDRFSAEMPDATLATLKIQPSEPRDSAVYFCASGLVVGDADNEQFFGPGTRLTVL.

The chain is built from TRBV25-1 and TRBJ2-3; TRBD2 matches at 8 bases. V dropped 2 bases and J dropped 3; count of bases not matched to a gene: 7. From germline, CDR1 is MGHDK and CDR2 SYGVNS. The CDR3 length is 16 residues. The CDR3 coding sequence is TGTGCCAGCAGTGAAGGAAGCGGGAGAAATACAGATACGCAGTATTTT. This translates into CASSEGSGRNTDTQYF.

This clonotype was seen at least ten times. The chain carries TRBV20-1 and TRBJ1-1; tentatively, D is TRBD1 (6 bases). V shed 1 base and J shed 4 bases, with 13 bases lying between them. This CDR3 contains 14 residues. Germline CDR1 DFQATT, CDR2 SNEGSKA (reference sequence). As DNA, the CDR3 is TGCAGTGCTAGAGTTGGGGGGGCGGGCACTGAAGCTTTCTTT. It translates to CSARVGGAGTEAFF.

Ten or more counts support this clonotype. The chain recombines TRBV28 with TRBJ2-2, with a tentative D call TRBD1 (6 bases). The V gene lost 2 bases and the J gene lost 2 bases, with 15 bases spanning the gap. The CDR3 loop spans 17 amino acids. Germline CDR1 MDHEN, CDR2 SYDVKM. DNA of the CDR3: TGTGCCAGCAGTTTAGTTGCGTGGGGACAAAACACCGGGGAGCTGTTTTTT. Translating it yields CASSLVAWGQNTGELFF.

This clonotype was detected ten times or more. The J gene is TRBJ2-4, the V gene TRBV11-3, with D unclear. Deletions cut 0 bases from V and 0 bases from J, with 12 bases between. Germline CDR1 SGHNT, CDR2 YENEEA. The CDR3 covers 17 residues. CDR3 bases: TGTGCCAGCAGCTTAGATTCCGCCATTACAGCCAAAAACATTCAGTACTTC. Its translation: CASSLDSAITAKNIQYF.

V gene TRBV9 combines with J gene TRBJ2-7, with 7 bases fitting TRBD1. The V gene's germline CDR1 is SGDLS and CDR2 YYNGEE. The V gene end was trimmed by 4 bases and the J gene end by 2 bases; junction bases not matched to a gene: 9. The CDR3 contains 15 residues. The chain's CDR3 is CASSTTGAATYEQYF. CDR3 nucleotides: TGTGCCAGCAGCACTACAGGGGCCGCCACCTACGAGCAGTACTTC.

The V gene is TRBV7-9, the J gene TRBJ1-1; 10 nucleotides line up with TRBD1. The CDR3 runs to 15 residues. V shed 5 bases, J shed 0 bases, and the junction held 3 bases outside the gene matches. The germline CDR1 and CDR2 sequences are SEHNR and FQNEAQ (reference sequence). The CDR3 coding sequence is TGTGCCAGCAGCCCGGACAGGGGGGTGAACACTGAAGCTTTCTTT. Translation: CASSPDRGVNTEAFF.

CDR3 DNA sequence: TGTGCCAGCAGCGATATAGCGGGAGGATTAAGCTCCTACGAGCAGTACTTC. Translated: CASSDIAGGLSSYEQYF. The chain joins TRBV11-2 to TRBJ2-7, with 10 positions matching TRBD2. Germline V CDR1 and CDR2: SGHAT, FQNNGV. The trim removed 5 bases at V and 0 bases at J, leaving 10 bases unmatched. There are 17 residues in the CDR3.